One sample yielded the 12 T cell receptor beta chains listed below, sequenced in a study of shared clonotypes between healthy human individuals. Profiling relied on immunoSEQ multiplex PCR, and the TCRdb table lists in-frame clones only, not all of them. The sample has over 400,000 clones, approximately 84% seen once; the top ten hold over 9.5%. Sequencing used PBMCs. The source of these receptors is a woman aged 35 to 49 in good health. Some clones in this sample may be carry-over from other donors' samples.

This clone was seen a single time. This chain joins TRBV7-8 and TRBJ2-1, with TRBD2 matching 7 bases. CDR3 length equals 16 residues. Trimming at V came to 1 base and at J to 3 bases, leaving 6 bases not matched to a gene. Germline V lookup: CDR1 SGHVS, CDR2 FQNEAQ. The CDR3 region has the DNA TGTGCCAGCAGCTTAGTCGTCCCTAGCGGCTACAATGAGCAGTTCTTC. Its protein product is CASSLVVPSGYNEQFF.

Details on this clone: A far larger clone is a single base away, which makes a read error likely. This chain joins TRBV5-4 and TRBJ2-5; D possibly uses TRBD1 or TRBD2 (5 bases each). This CDR3 has 16 residues. V was cut by 0 bases and J by 1 base, with 13 bases left in between. Germline V gene lookup returns CDR1 SGHNT and CDR2 YYREEE (reference sequence). As DNA, the CDR3 is TGTGCCAGCAGCTTGGGGGGGTCGGGGTCCCAAGAGACCCAGTACTTC. This sequence encodes CASSLGGSGSQETQYF.

This sequence joins TRBV30 and TRBJ1-1; D perhaps matches TRBD1 (5 bases). Germline V lookup: CDR1 GTSNPN, CDR2 SVGIG (reference sequence). This CDR3 comprises 15 residues. V was trimmed by 6 bases and J by 3 bases, leaving 20 bases between them. The CDR3 DNA sequence: TGTGCCTGCCCCCCGCCACGGGGGACGGACACTGAAGCTTTCTTT. Its translation is CACPPPRGTDTEAFF.

The chain combines TRBV7-2 with TRBJ2-7, with 8 bases matching TRBD1. The CDR3 has 15 residues. Germline V gene lookup returns CDR1 SGHTA and CDR2 FQGNSA. The ends lost 1 base at V and 5 bases at J; junction bases unmatched: 7. In DNA form, the CDR3 reads TGTGCCAGCAGCTTAGTAGCGACAGGGGACCACGAGCAGTACTTC. Amino acid sequence: CASSLVATGDHEQYF. The full variable domain, its missing parts supplied by reference TRBV7-2 and TRBJ2-7, is GAGVSQSPSNKVTEKGKDVELRCDPISGHTALYWYRQSLGQGLEFLIYFQGNSAPDKSGLPSDRFSAERTGGSVSTLTIQRTQQEDSAVYLCASSLVATGDHEQYFGPGTRLTVT.

The chain employs TRBV7-3 and TRBJ1-2; the match to TRBD1 covers 9 bases. The V segment lost 5 bases and the J segment 2 bases; nucleotides outside the gene matches: 6. The CDR3 totals 15 residues. Germline lookup yields CDR1 SGHTA and CDR2 FQGTGA. The CDR3 bases are TGTGCCAGCAGCCATACAGGGGGCGAGAACTATGGCTACACCTTC. This translates into CASSHTGGENYGYTF.

As regards this clone: With a far larger clone one base away, a read error is the likely cause. The chain recombines TRBV6-1 with TRBJ2-5; maybe TRBD2 (5 bases). The V gene's germline CDR1 is MNHNS and CDR2 SASEGT. The CDR3 consists of 16 residues. The CDR3 nucleotides read TGTGCCAGCAGTGAAGCGCAGACGGGAACGAAAGAGACCAAGTACTTC. Residues: CASSEAQTGTKETKYF.

This rearrangement joins TRBV7-9 to TRBJ1-2; 7 bases map to TRBD1. The junction had 8 bases not matched to a gene; V was cut back by 5 bases and J by 5 bases. The germline V gene encodes CDR1 SEHNR and CDR2 FQNEAQ (reference sequence). The CDR3 loop spans 14 amino acids. The CDR3 region is CASSLTGARYGYTF. The CDR3 nucleotides are TGTGCCAGCAGCCTAACAGGGGCGAGGTATGGCTACACCTTC.

This clone was recorded only once. A far larger clone is one base from this, pointing to a likely read error. The V gene is TRBV4-2, the J gene TRBJ2-2, with TRBD1 matching 10 bases. The germline CDR1 and CDR2 sequences are LGHNA and YNFKEQ. CDR3 length equals 15 residues. After removal of 6 bases from V and 4 bases from J, the junction contained 5 bases not matched to a gene. Here the CDR3 reads CASRLGTGATGELFF. CDR3 nucleotide sequence: TGTGCCAGCAGGCTGGGGACAGGGGCCACCGGGGAGCTGTTTTTT.

The table lists this clone with a count of one. The genes are TRBV9 and TRBJ2-5, with unresolved D. This CDR3 contains 13 residues. V lost 1 base and J 1 base, leaving 5 bases between the germline ends. Germline lookup yields CDR1 SGDLS and CDR2 YYNGEE. Here the CDR3 DNA reads TGTGCCAGCAGCGTACAACTCCAAGAGACCCAGTACTTC. It is translated as CASSVQLQETQYF.

This clone appeared a few times. The genes are TRBV27 and TRBJ2-1; TRBD2 matches 9 bases. Germline V lookup: CDR1 MNHEY, CDR2 SMNVEV (reference sequence). This CDR3 has 15 residues. Unmatched junction bases numbered 17, after V lost 7 bases and J lost 13 bases. CDR3 sequence reads: CASTQTSGGDNKQFF. Written as DNA, the CDR3 is TGTGCCAGCACCCAGACTAGCGGAGGGGACAATAAACAGTTCTTC.

As for this clone: This likely traces to a read error, being one base from a far larger clone. This chain connects TRBV7-7 to TRBJ2-5; D uncertain. Looked up from germline, CDR1 is SSHAT and CDR2 is FNYEAQ (reference sequence). The CDR3 has 13 amino acids. As DNA, the CDR3 is TGTGCTGGCAGCTTAGCCAAAAGGGAGACCCAGTACTTC. This codes for CAGSLAKRETQYF.

The rearrangement uses TRBV28 and TRBJ2-7, with 9 bases lining up with TRBD1. This CDR3 is built from 16 residues. CDR1 is MDHEN and CDR2 is SYDVKM in the germline V gene. V shed 8 bases and J 3 bases; nucleotides not matched to a gene: 14. The CDR3, as DNA: TGTGCCAGCCTCCCACCGGGACAGGGTTTATACTACGAGCAGTACTTC. This encodes CASLPPGQGLYYEQYF.